This T cell receptor beta chain was sequenced for a study of blood T cell repertoires in COVID-19 (dated by TCRdb to about 2020). About the study as a whole: Samples covering the acute and convalescent phases of COVID-19 were provided by collaborators in the United States, Italy and Spain. The material from the prospective study consisted of cDNA or gDNA derived from T cells, B-cell-depleted T cells, or PBMCs. The dataset comprised deeply sampled blood TCRbeta repertoires from subjects exposed to, actively infected with, or recovered from COVID-19. The repertoires were made available in a free public database intended to serve as a resource for research on the immune response to SARS-CoV-2. Samples were obtained from the ongoing ImmuneRACE study (first 160 participants) and from 1,200 or so subjects provided by 6 global collaborators. The sample metadata nearly always contained a de-identified subject ID, COVID-19 status, age in years and sex. Where HLA class I and class II types were available, the types were taken from metadata supplied by the sample provider, not from assay-based typing. General conclusions and limits of the study: How much clinical and demographic metadata was included differed by source and by participant, and the metadata was provided uncurated.

With respect to this clone: Its specific antigen is unknown. Base qualities are missing; no much larger clone stands one base away.

Each collaborating institution followed its own protocols to collect whole blood in K2EDTA tubes. Collaborator samples were shipped for TCRbeta analysis as frozen whole blood, isolated PBMCs, or DNA extracted from either sample type. TCRbeta CDR3 regions were amplified from genomic DNA by means of the immunoSEQ Assay, a bias-controlled multiplex PCR. The authors' analysis ran thus. Within the assay, amplification of reference gene primers was used to estimate how many nucleated cells each sample contained. Sequence reads were collapsed and filtered to measure the absolute abundance of every unique TCRbeta CDR3 rearrangement. Productive Simpson clonality was computed per sample as the square root of Simpson's diversity index over productive rearrangements. In TCRdb, the immuneACCESS table is reduced to in-frame sequences with V and J assigned. These tables do not hold every clone; where another copy was compared, an unresolved V gene accounts for under half, and the others remain unexplained. V and J calls and clone size are those listed in that table; D and trimming were worked out from the DNA. The sample table shows about 120,000 clones, and approximately 80% are seen once. The top ten clones comprise 3.5% to 4.5% of the sample.

V is pared back by 2 bases and J by 6 bases, with 11 bases lying between the germline termini. The germline V gene provides CDR1 LGHNA and CDR2 YNFKEQ. The CDR3 runs 13 residues from the cysteine to the phenylalanine. The entry retains the CDR3 DNA only, 39 bases that are in frame from base 1. The rearranged segments are TRBV4-2 and TRBJ2-7, with TRBD2 tentatively as D gene (5 bases match). The specimen was peripheral blood. The TCR sequence derives from an elderly woman with acute or convalescent COVID-19. The sequenced DNA: TGTGCCAGCAGCCAATGGAGGATGGGCGAGCAGTACTTC. This translates into CASSQWRMGEQYF.